A single sample is the source of the 11 T cell receptor beta chains below, sequenced in a study of T cells in localized non-small cell lung cancer. This table comes from immunoSEQ multiplex PCR, and its TCRdb copy is limited to in-frame clones, with some not included. The sample shows approximately 30,000 clones, around 90% of them seen only once. Here the sequenced sample was peripheral blood mononuclear cells, taken before any cancer treatment. These receptors all stem from a woman aged 40-69 years with stage III lung adenocarcinoma.

This chain connects TRBV29-1 to TRBJ2-1, with D possibly being TRBD1 (6 bases). The germline V gene encodes CDR1 SQVTM and CDR2 ANQGSEA. The CDR3 loop spans 13 amino acids. The V end lost 7 bases, the J end lost 5 bases, and 15 bases lay between the germline ends. DNA for the CDR3: TGCAGCGATGTCAGGGGAATTGACAATGAGCAGTTCTTC. This translates into CSDVRGIDNEQFF.

The chain combines TRBV4-1 with TRBJ1-1; D is uncertain. Trimming removed 5 bases from V and 3 bases from J, with 19 bases in between. The CDR3 extends over 16 amino acids. Germline-derived CDR1 and CDR2 are MGHRA and YSYEKL. The CDR3 DNA is TGCGCCAGCAGCGCTCTCCGGGGTCCTGGGGACACTGAAGCTTTCTTT. Protein product: CASSALRGPGDTEAFF.

This sequence joins TRBV11-3 and TRBJ2-1; 15 bases are a match to TRBD2. This CDR3 has 14 amino acids. Germline V lookup: CDR1 SGHNT, CDR2 YENEEA. Trimming at V came to 4 bases and at J to 12 bases, leaving 4 bases not matched to a gene. CDR3 amino acids: CASSSGLAGGSQFF. CDR3 DNA: TGTGCCAGCAGCTCGGGACTAGCGGGGGGTTCGCAGTTCTTC.

This clone came up a few times. V gene TRBV9 combines with J gene TRBJ1-1; D is uncertain. CDR1 is SGDLS and CDR2 is YYNGEE in the germline V gene. The CDR3 spans 13 residues. The V end lost 0 bases, the J end lost 1 base, and 4 bases lay between the germline ends. CDR3 region: CASSVDQNTEAFF. The CDR3 DNA sequence: TGTGCCAGCAGCGTAGACCAGAACACTGAAGCTTTCTTT. Based on the CDR3 plus reference TRBV9 and TRBJ1-1, the full variable domain is DSGVTQTPKHLITATGQRVTLRCSPRSGDLSVYWYQQSLDQGLQFLIQYYNGEERAKGNILERFSAQQFPDLHSELNLSSLELGDSALYFCASSVDQNTEAFFGQGTRLTVV.

The CDR3 nucleotides are TGTGCCAGTAGTGAGTCGCGGGGTGCCTCTGGGGCCAACGTCCTGACTTTC. This codes for CASSESRGASGANVLTF. The V and J genes are TRBV19 and TRBJ2-6, with D possibly matching TRBD2 (6 bases). The CDR3 has 17 amino acids. Germline V gene lookup returns CDR1 LNHDA and CDR2 SQIVND (reference sequence). V gave up 5 bases and J gave up 0 bases, with 14 bases separating them. Based on the CDR3 plus reference TRBV19 and TRBJ2-6, the full variable domain is DGGITQSPKYLFRKEGQNVTLSCEQNLNHDAMYWYRQDPGQGLRLIYYSQIVNDFQKGDIAEGYSVSREKKESFPLTVTSAQKNPTAFYLCASSESRGASGANVLTFGAGSRLTVL.

This chain connects TRBV6-5 to TRBJ2-1; the D is unclear. There are 14 residues in the CDR3. V was clipped by 2 bases and J by 9 bases, with 14 bases between them. Germline values: CDR1 MNHEY, CDR2 SVGAGI. The CDR3 reads CASSYRRAPREQFF. DNA of the CDR3: TGTGCCAGCAGTTACCGCCGGGCCCCGCGTGAGCAGTTCTTC.

J is TRBJ2-2 and V is TRBV5-4, with D perhaps TRBD1 (6 bases). Germline loops: CDR1 SGHNT, CDR2 YYREEE (reference sequence). CDR3 length: 15 amino acids. Trimming shortened V by 2 bases and J by 3 bases, and 11 bases separated the two germline ends. The CDR3 DNA reads as TGTGCCAGCAGCTTTGGGGGCCAGGACACCGGGGAGCTGTTTTTT. This sequence encodes CASSFGGQDTGELFF. The entire variable domain, with the rest obtained from reference TRBV5-4 and TRBJ2-2, is as follows: ETGVTQSPTHLIKTRGQQVTLRCSSQSGHNTVSWYQQALGQGPQFIFQYYREEENGRGNFPPRFSGLQFPNYSSELNVNALELDDSALYLCASSFGGQDTGELFFGEGSRLTVL.

This clone turned up a few times. The rearrangement uses TRBV19 and TRBJ2-2; 8 positions agree with TRBD1. V lost 8 bases, J lost 7 bases, and 6 bases stayed unmatched. Germline V gene sequence: CDR1 LNHDA, CDR2 SQIVND (reference sequence). The CDR3 is 13 amino acids. Here the CDR3 DNA reads TGTGCCAGTCAGGGGGCGGTGGTCGGGGAGCTGTTTTTT. It translates to CASQGAVVGELFF.

V and J are TRBV5-1 and TRBJ2-1, with TRBD1 identical over 7 bases. Germline CDR1 SGHRS, CDR2 YFSETQ. V lost 4 bases and J lost 4; bases outside the gene matches: 5. The CDR3 consists of 14 residues. In nucleotides, the CDR3 is TGCGCCAGCAGCCCCGGGACAGTATACAATGAGCAGTTCTTC. Translating it yields CASSPGTVYNEQFF.

The chain couples TRBV18 to TRBJ2-3; D ambiguous. CDR1 is KGHSH, CDR2 LQKENI, per germline. The CDR3 covers 13 residues. The V and J ends lost 0 bases and 4 bases respectively, with 5 bases between them. In DNA, the CDR3 is TGTGCCAGCTCACCACCGGTGGCAGATACGCAGTATTTT. Amino acids: CASSPPVADTQYF.

This chain uses TRBV19 with TRBJ2-3, with TRBD2 matching 11 bases. The CDR3 is 15 residues long. The germline V gene encodes CDR1 LNHDA and CDR2 SQIVND (reference sequence). Trimming at V came to 5 bases and at J to 6 bases, leaving 7 bases not matched to a gene. DNA for the CDR3: TGTGCCAGTAGTGCGGAACTAGCGGGAGCCGATACGCAGTATTTT. Encoded protein: CASSAELAGADTQYF.